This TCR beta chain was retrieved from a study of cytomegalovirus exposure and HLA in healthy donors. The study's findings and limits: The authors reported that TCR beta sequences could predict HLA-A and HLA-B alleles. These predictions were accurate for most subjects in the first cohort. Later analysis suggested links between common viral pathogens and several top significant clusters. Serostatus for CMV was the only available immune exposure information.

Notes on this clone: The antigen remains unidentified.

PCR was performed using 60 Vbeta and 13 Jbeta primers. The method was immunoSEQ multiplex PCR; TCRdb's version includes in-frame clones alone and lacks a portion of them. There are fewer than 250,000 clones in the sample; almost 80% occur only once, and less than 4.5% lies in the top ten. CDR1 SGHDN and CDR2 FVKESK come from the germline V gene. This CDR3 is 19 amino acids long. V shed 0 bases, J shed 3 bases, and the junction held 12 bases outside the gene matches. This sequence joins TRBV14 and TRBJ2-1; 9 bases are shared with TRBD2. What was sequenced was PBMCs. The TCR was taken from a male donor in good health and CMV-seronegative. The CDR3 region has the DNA TGTGCCAGCAGCCAAGATCTTAGTAGGCCTAGCGGGATCTACAATGAGCAGTTCTTC. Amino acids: CASSQDLSRPSGIYNEQFF.